This TCR beta chain was identified in a study of T cell responses to AZD1222 COVID-19 vaccine. The CDR3 is made up of 17 amino acids. Germline assignment: CDR1 SGDLS and CDR2 YYNGEE. With V trimmed by 4 bases and J by 8 bases, 14 bases remained unmatched. Produced via immunoSEQ multiplex PCR; TCRdb's table is partial and in-frame only. The table has 120,000 to 150,000 clones, approximately 94% seen once. The origin of this receptor is an adult in good health. The V gene is TRBV9, the J gene TRBJ2-1; TRBD2 agrees at 11 bases. Sequencing used peripheral blood, obtained on day 0 of AZD1222 vaccination. CDR3 residues: CASSTSPTSGSTDEQFF. CDR3 DNA: TGTGCCAGCAGCACTTCCCCAACTAGCGGGAGTACGGATGAGCAGTTCTTC.